This T cell receptor beta chain originates from a study of T cells in Graves' hyperthyroidism and ophthalmopathy (dated by TCRdb to the late 2010s). The study in broad terms: Peripheral blood was collected at initial diagnosis, before any treatment. A discovery cohort of about a hundred patients, approximately 44 with Graves' ophthalmopathy and approximately 60 with stable Graves' hyperthyroidism, was used to find distinguishing TCR V-J signatures. Whether ophthalmopathy could be predicted prospectively was tested in an independent validation cohort made up of under 20 hyperthyroidism patients plus 17 patients who later progressed to ophthalmopathy. The roughly 91 discovery patients were randomly split 7:3 into training and test sets. Thyroid tissue and blood T-cell repertoires from several Graves' hyperthyroidism patients were also compared in the study. Following sampling, methimazole starting at 30 mg daily was given to hyperthyroidism patients, and high-dose intravenous methylprednisolone was given to ophthalmopathy patients. The paper reports TCR Vbeta CDR3 sequencing of 135 peripheral blood samples: 43 ophthalmopathy, over 70 hyperthyroidism and approximately 17 progressor patients.

Moderately to severely active disease, a Clinical Activity Score of at least 3, a NOSPECS grade of at least 4, and a duration under 3 months were present in ophthalmopathy patients. Patients with uncontrolled infections, other autoimmune diseases, pregnancy or lactation were excluded. Diagnoses were established on the basis of clinical symptoms, serum thyroxine and TRAb, thyroid ultrasound, and orbital computed tomography. PBMCs were isolated from approximately 10 ml of fresh peripheral blood by Ficoll-Paque density gradient centrifugation. Total RNA was extracted using Trizol reagent, and RNA quality was assessed on an Agilent 2100 Bioanalyzer. The sample holds many counts of this clonotype. What antigen it recognizes has not been identified. Within one base of it there is no much larger clone, and no base qualities were kept. CDR1 and CDR2, looked up from the germline V gene, are MNHEY and SVGEGT. The CDR3 contains 15 residues, cysteine and phenylalanine counted. The DNA shown is the 45-base CDR3, in frame from base 1. Relative to germline, V is missing 0 bases and J is missing 4 bases, with 2 bases of the junction outside any gene match.

Here is what the overall study found, with its caveats: A model built on a 13 V-J signature distinguished ophthalmopathy from stable hyperthyroidism, reaching about 88% sensitivity and about 81% specificity in cross-validation and 80%/75% in testing. Most expanded thyroid clonotypes (frequency above 0.001) were also detected in blood, suggesting blood repertoires may reflect thyroid immune responses. No statistical method was used to set the sample size in advance, and investigators knew the group allocation. During validation, the model predicted progression to ophthalmopathy a median of approximately 7 months ahead of onset, with roughly 65% sensitivity and 72.22% specificity.

The TCR beta CDR3 regions were amplified from RNA transcripts. The TCR CDR3 was subjected to a first round of RT-PCR using the HTBI primer set and the Qiagen OneStep RT-PCR kit. The libraries were constructed in a second round of multiplex PCR and then size-selected and purified. Sequencing of the libraries was done on an Illumina HiSeq2000 using paired-end 100 bp reads. Processing in the source paper ran as follows. SOAPnuke was used to process the raw data, removing reads that contained adapters or uncalled bases, had a mean Phred below 15, or lacked an exact match to the constant primer or identifier. High-quality paired reads were merged with COPE v1.2.5, and unique nucleotide sequences were defined as clonotypes. Clonotypes were aligned to IMGT TRBV, TRBD and TRBJ reference segments using MiTCR v1.1. Analysis was restricted to V-J combinations with a frequency above 0.0001, which covered roughly 99% of repertoires. The TCS score was defined as F50 (clonal expansion) divided by E x V (chaos), with BLOSUM62-based TCRdist calculated between CDR3 peptides within each V-J. Welch's t-statistics and random forest reduced around 510 V-J features to about 13, which were used in a naive Bayes classifier (R e1071). TCRdb took the public reads, trimmed them with fastp at Q25, ran MiXCR for clone calling and kept in-frame beta chains. Rows are combined by CDR3 protein, so each entry shows the most common genes and DNA. TCRdb, rather than the study authors, made the V and J calls. The sample has hundreds of thousands of distinct CDR3 sequences on record, around 20% of them singletons. 34% of the sample is taken by the ten largest.

The sequence was obtained from a man aged 25-45 years with Graves' ophthalmopathy. The V and J genes are TRBV6-2 or TRBV6-3 and TRBJ2-5, with 10 junctional bases fitting TRBD2. Sequencing was carried out using blood. The sequenced DNA: TGTGCCAGCAGTTACTCGAGACTAGCGGGAGAGACCCAGTACTTC. The resulting protein is CASSYSRLAGETQYF.